The 16 T cell receptor beta chains in this list originate from one sample, sequenced in a study of blood T cell repertoires in COVID-19. Assay: immunoSEQ multiplex PCR; the TCRdb copy retains only in-frame clones and omits some. The data show approximately 150,000 clones, approximately 85% seen once. Sequencing was carried out using peripheral blood. The receptors were gathered from a human donor with acute or convalescent COVID-19. The donor label of this sample is uncertain.

The V gene is TRBV19, the J gene TRBJ1-5; D ambiguous. Germline CDR1 reads LNHDA; CDR2 reads SQIVND (reference sequence). The germline V and J ends were trimmed by 7 bases and 7 bases, with 20 bases remaining between them. CDR3 length equals 15 residues. As DNA, the CDR3 is TGTGCCAGTACCAACCCAAACCGCGTATCCCAGCCCCAGCATTTT. This gives the protein CASTNPNRVSQPQHF.

The chain has TRBV5-1 and TRBJ2-1; the match to TRBD2 covers 9 bases. CDR3 length: 17 residues. The V segment lost 0 bases and the J segment 6 bases; nucleotides outside the gene matches: 10. CDR1 is SGHRS, CDR2 YFSETQ, per germline. The CDR3 spells CASSLASAGGVFNEQFF. The CDR3, as DNA: TGCGCCAGCAGCTTGGCCTCGGCGGGGGGGGTTTTCAATGAGCAGTTCTTC.

This sequence joins TRBV18 and TRBJ1-2; 9 nucleotides agree with TRBD1. The CDR3 spans 14 residues. The V segment lost 0 bases and the J segment 6 bases; nucleotides outside the gene matches: 2. The germline gives CDR1 KGHSH, CDR2 LQKENI. CDR3 nucleotide sequence: TGTGCCAGCTCACCACCGGGACAGGGTCATGGCTACACCTTC. Its translation: CASSPPGQGHGYTF.

This clone appeared once. CDR3 sequence reads: CASSYSSGINQPQHF. CDR3 in DNA: TGTGCCAGCAGTTACTCGAGCGGAATCAATCAGCCCCAGCATTTT. This sequence joins TRBV6-6 and TRBJ1-5, with D hard to call. The V gene lost 0 bases and the J gene lost 3 bases, with 9 bases spanning the gap. Germline V lookup: CDR1 MNHNY, CDR2 SVGAGI (reference sequence). The length of the CDR3 is 15 residues.

The rearrangement links TRBV19 to TRBJ2-5, with 7 nucleotides matching TRBD1. The CDR3 length is 14 residues. In germline, CDR1 is LNHDA, CDR2 SQIVND (reference sequence). Losses at the gene ends were 4 bases for V and 4 bases for J; bases not matched to a gene: 6. The CDR3 DNA reads TGTGCCAGTAGTAACAGGGGCCGGGGAGAGACCCAGTACTTC. It codes for CASSNRGRGETQYF.

V and J are TRBV19 and TRBJ1-2; perhaps TRBD1 as D (6 bases). Germline CDR1 is LNHDA and CDR2 is SQIVND (reference sequence). Trimming cost V 0 bases and J 13 bases, with 15 bases left between them. The CDR3 runs 13 residues. The CDR3 here is CASSIDPTGGGTF. In nucleotides, the CDR3 is TGTGCCAGTAGTATAGACCCGACAGGTGGGGGCACCTTC.

The rearrangement joins TRBV7-6 to TRBJ1-4; 8 positions agree with TRBD1. The CDR3 is 14 residues long. Unmatched junction bases numbered 2, after V lost 1 base and J lost 7 bases. The germline CDR1 and CDR2 sequences are SGHVS and FNYEAQ. The CDR3 region is CASSLGTGREKLFF. The CDR3, as DNA: TGTGCCAGCAGCTTAGGGACAGGGCGTGAAAAACTGTTTTTT. Looking up the rest from reference TRBV7-6 and TRBJ1-4 gives the full variable domain: GAGVSQSPRYKVTKRGQDVALRCDPISGHVSLYWYRQALGQGPEFLTYFNYEAQQDKSGLPNDRFSAERPEGSISTLTIQRTEQRDSAMYRCASSLGTGREKLFFGSGTQLSVL.

This clone was recorded a few times. The rearrangement joins TRBV7-3 to TRBJ2-3; 7 bases line up with TRBD2. Germline trimming cut 1 base from V and 2 bases from J; bases unmatched to any gene: 3. Germline V CDR1 and CDR2: SGHTA, FQGTGA. The CDR3 extends over 15 amino acids. The DNA of the CDR3 is TGTGCCAGCAGCTTAAGACTAGCCACCACAGATACGCAGTATTTT. Residues: CASSLRLATTDTQYF.

The rearrangement joins TRBV9 to TRBJ1-2; D ambiguous. The germline V gene has CDR1 SGDLS and CDR2 YYNGEE. CDR3 length equals 14 residues. The V gene lost 0 bases and the J gene lost 0 bases, with 6 bases spanning the gap. The CDR3 loop reads CASSVGRSNYGYTF. DNA for the CDR3: TGTGCCAGCAGCGTAGGCAGATCTAACTATGGCTACACCTTC.

The chain recombines TRBV28 with TRBJ2-7, with TRBD2 matching over 8 bases. This CDR3 has 14 amino acids. With V trimmed by 2 bases and J by 3 bases, 3 bases remained unmatched. Germline CDR1 and CDR2: MDHEN and SYDVKM. The CDR3 spells CASSLDSGNYEQYV. The DNA of the CDR3 is TGTGCCAGCAGTTTAGATAGCGGGAACTACGAGCAGTACGTC.

The chain employs TRBV12-3 or TRBV12-4 and TRBJ1-2; 7 nucleotides line up with TRBD1. The CDR3 totals 13 residues. V shed 1 base, J shed 6 bases, and the junction held 2 bases outside the gene matches. The CDR3 nucleotides read TGTGCCAGCAGTTTAGGACAGGGCCATGGCTACACCTTC. Amino acid sequence: CASSLGQGHGYTF.

This chain connects TRBV3-1 (or the pseudogene TRBV3-2) to TRBJ1-2; no reliable D call. This CDR3 spans 13 amino acids. V lost 1 base to trimming and J lost 5 bases, with 8 bases between them. Germline V CDR1 and CDR2: LGHDT, YNNKEL (reference sequence). In DNA, the CDR3 is TGTGCCAGCAGCCAAGTCTTGACATATGGCTACACCTTC. Translated: CASSQVLTYGYTF.

A few counts support this clone. The rearrangement links TRBV11-2 to TRBJ1-1; D is possibly TRBD1 (5 bases). From germline, CDR1 is SGHAT and CDR2 FQNNGV. The CDR3 totals 15 residues. V was shortened by 3 bases and J by 2 bases, with 13 bases between the two germline ends. In DNA, the CDR3 is TGTGCCAGCAGCTTTTCGTACCAGGGCAACACTGAAGCTTTCTTT. This codes for CASSFSYQGNTEAFF.

The chain couples TRBV7-2 to TRBJ2-3, with D perhaps matching TRBD2 (6 bases). Germline assignment: CDR1 SGHTA and CDR2 FQGNSA. The CDR3 contains 15 residues. V was pared by 4 bases and J by 5 bases, with 16 bases between. The CDR3 DNA is TGTGCCAGCAGCTCCCCCTGGGACTTGGGAGATACGCAGTATTTT. Its protein is CASSSPWDLGDTQYF.

The chain carries TRBV10-3 and TRBJ1-1; D call uncertain. This CDR3 is 14 amino acids long. Trimming took off 4 bases at V and 1 base at J, with 10 bases between the two ends. Germline loops: CDR1 ENHRY, CDR2 SYGVKD. The CDR3 nucleotides read TGTGCCATCAGTGTCCGGGGATGGAACACTGAAGCTTTCTTT. Its translation: CAISVRGWNTEAFF.

The chain has TRBV3-1 (or the pseudogene TRBV3-2) and TRBJ2-1, with D possibly matching TRBD1 (5 bases). From germline, CDR1 is LGHDT and CDR2 YNNKEL (reference sequence). CDR3 length: 16 residues. V lost 4 bases and J lost 4, with 17 bases in between. CDR3 sequence (DNA): TGTGCCAGCAGCCGCACCCCCGACAGACTTTACAATGAGCAGTTCTTC. Protein product: CASSRTPDRLYNEQFF.